These T cell receptor beta chains were read from a single sample in a study of T-cell memory formation after mild COVID-19. TCRdb reprocessed the 5' RACE reads via MiXCR and lists one record per CDR3 protein. The sample shows approximately 260,000 distinct CDR3 sequences, 16% of them seen only once. The sample was PBMCs or a T cell subset sorted from them (not recorded which). Receptor source: a young man who had mild COVID-19 (a few samples of this study predate the infection). Cell type and time point are not known. Each CDR3 is given with its conserved first and last residue. The D gene is left open where the match is weak. Part of the rows lack a size; the others show once, few, many or a class for expanded clones.

v_call	clone_size	cdr3_length	j_call	d_call	cdr3_nt	cdr3_aa
TRBV5-1	few	13	TRBJ1-4	-	TGCGCCAGCAGCCCGGGGCCAAGGGGAAAACTGTTTTTT	CASSPGPRGKLFF
TRBV11-3	once	14	TRBJ2-1	TRBD2	TGTGCCAGTTCCGGGACTAGCGGAAACAATGAGCAGTTCTTC	CASSGTSGNNEQFF
TRBV28	-	14	TRBJ2-7	-	TGTGCCAGCAGGGGCCCAGCTAACCACTACGAGCAGTACTTC	CASRGPANHYEQYF
TRBV5-1	few	15	TRBJ2-1	TRBD2	TGCGCCAGCTTTCCTACTAGCGGGGGTTACAATGAGCAGTTCTTC	CASFPTSGGYNEQFF
TRBV23-1	few	14	TRBJ1-2	-	TGCGCCAGCAGTCAATCCTCCGAAACCCATGGCTACACCTTC	CASSQSSETHGYTF
TRBV6-5	once	14	TRBJ1-1	-	TGTGCCAGCAGTGTTAGGGGGGTAAACACTGAAGCTTTCTTT	CASSVRGVNTEAFF
TRBV14	few	14	TRBJ2-3	TRBD1	TGTGCCAGCAGCCATCAGGGGGCGGCAGATACGCAGTATTTT	CASSHQGAADTQYF
TRBV6-2/TRBV6-3	few	16	TRBJ1-4	TRBD1	TGTGCCAGCAGTTACCCTATGGGACAGGGTGATGAAAAACTGTTTTTT	CASSYPMGQGDEKLFF
TRBV4-1	few	15	TRBJ2-6	-	TGCGCCAGCAGCCAAGTGCGCGGAGGAGCCAACGTCCTGACTTTC	CASSQVRGGANVLTF
TRBV27	-	16	TRBJ1-3	-	TGTGCCAGCAGTCCTCCTCCGGGACTTATCCGAAACACCATATATTTT	CASSPPPGLIRNTIYF
TRBV12-3/TRBV12-4	-	14	TRBJ1-5	TRBD1	TGTGCCAGCAGTTTAAGGACAGGCCAACAGCCCCAGCATTTT	CASSLRTGQQPQHF
TRBV18	few	17	TRBJ2-2	-	TGTGCCAGCTCACCCAGGCAGACGCAAACGAACACCGGGGAGCTGTTTTTT	CASSPRQTQTNTGELFF
TRBV28	few	16	TRBJ2-4	-	TGTGCCAGCAGCCTCCCACTCTCGTTAGCCAAAAACATTCAGTACTTC	CASSLPLSLAKNIQYF
TRBV2	few	13	TRBJ2-5	-	TGTGCCAGCAGTGAAGGCCCCTTATGGACCCAGTACTTC	CASSEGPLWTQYF
TRBV20-1	-	16	TRBJ1-5	-	TGCAGTGCTCCGGTTTTCGTGGGTGGAAGCAATCAGCCCCAGCATTTT	CSAPVFVGGSNQPQHF
TRBV18	-	14	TRBJ2-1	-	TGTGCCAGCTCACCGAAGACAGATACTCGTGAGCAGTTCTTC	CASSPKTDTREQFF
TRBV3-1	few	14	TRBJ1-2	-	TGTGCCAGCAGCCAAGACTACAGACCCTATGGCTACACCTTC	CASSQDYRPYGYTF
TRBV6-5	few	14	TRBJ1-5	-	TGTGCCAGCAGCCGCACAGGTTGGGATCAGCCCCAGCATTTT	CASSRTGWDQPQHF
TRBV5-1	few	14	TRBJ2-3	-	TGCGCCAGCAGCTTATCGGAGTCCACAGATACGCAGTATTTT	CASSLSESTDTQYF
TRBV5-4	-	14	TRBJ2-5	-	TGTGCCAGCAGCACTCCGGGACACGAAGAGACCCAGTACTTC	CASSTPGHEETQYF
TRBV6-2/TRBV6-3	few	14	TRBJ2-2	-	TGTGCCAGCAGAGTCTTAACTGGTCCCGGGGAGCTGTTTTTT	CASRVLTGPGELFF
TRBV7-9	-	15	TRBJ2-4	-	TGTGCCAGCAGCTCGTTCAGGGAGCCCAAAAACATTCAGTACTTC	CASSSFREPKNIQYF
TRBV24-1	few	14	TRBJ2-2	-	TGTGCCACCAGTGATCCGACAGGTCCCGGGGAGCTGTTTTTT	CATSDPTGPGELFF